A selection of T cell receptor beta chains follows, all from one sample in a study of OX40 agonist ivuxolimab in advanced cancers. Using immunoSEQ multiplex PCR, the repertoire was profiled, and TCRdb retains in-frame clones only, with some absent. The repertoire holds over 60,000 clones, around 89% seen once, with under 1% in the top ten. Sequenced here: CD4+ or CD8+ T cells sorted from blood, sampled in a trial of the OX40 agonist ivuxolimab. Receptors originate from an adult with an advanced solid tumor such as melanoma, head and neck, liver or kidney cancer. CDR3s include the opening cysteine and the closing phenylalanine or tryptophan. Each record gives: J gene, V gene, D gene, clone size, CDR3 protein, CDR3 DNA. A D gene is named only where the DNA matches it firmly. The size of a clone is reported for some rows only, either as once, few or many, or as a class for expanded clones.

J gene: TRBJ1-1
V gene: TRBV10-3
D gene: NA
clone size: few
CDR3 protein: CAISEESGLNTEAFF
CDR3 DNA: TGTGCCATCAGTGAAGAGAGTGGATTGAACACTGAAGCTTTCTTT

J gene: TRBJ2-5
V gene: TRBV4-1
D gene: TRBD2
clone size: NA
CDR3 protein: CASSQSGASPIRETQYF
CDR3 DNA: TGCGCCAGCAGCCAAAGCGGGGCTAGCCCGATCCGAGAGACCCAGTACTTC

J gene: TRBJ2-5
V gene: TRBV7-9
D gene: NA
clone size: NA
CDR3 protein: CASSPLVVEDF
CDR3 DNA: TGTGCCAGCAGCCCCTTGGTGGTGGAGGACTTC

J gene: TRBJ2-7
V gene: TRBV7-9
D gene: NA
clone size: NA
CDR3 protein: CASNYRGVGEQYF
CDR3 DNA: TGTGCCAGCAACTATAGAGGAGTGGGAGAGCAGTACTTC

J gene: TRBJ2-3
V gene: TRBV10-3
D gene: TRBD1
clone size: NA
CDR3 protein: CAIRRGQGGTDTQYF
CDR3 DNA: TGTGCCATCAGGAGGGGACAGGGCGGCACAGATACGCAGTATTTT

J gene: TRBJ1-2
V gene: TRBV2
D gene: NA
clone size: NA
CDR3 protein: CASSPDTNYGYTF
CDR3 DNA: TGTGCCAGCAGCCCCGACACTAACTATGGCTACACCTTC

J gene: TRBJ1-5
V gene: TRBV2
D gene: NA
clone size: NA
CDR3 protein: CASRDGLMNQPQHF
CDR3 DNA: TGTGCCAGCAGGGACGGACTGATGAATCAGCCCCAGCATTTT

J gene: TRBJ2-1
V gene: TRBV19
D gene: TRBD2
clone size: NA
CDR3 protein: CASSIVRGSGESYNEQFF
CDR3 DNA: TGTGCCAGTAGTATAGTCCGGGGTAGCGGGGAGTCCTACAATGAGCAGTTCTTC

J gene: TRBJ2-1
V gene: TRBV2
D gene: TRBD1
clone size: NA
CDR3 protein: CASSADRVTINEQFF
CDR3 DNA: TGTGCCAGCAGTGCGGACAGGGTTACTATCAATGAGCAGTTCTTC

J gene: TRBJ2-1
V gene: TRBV9
D gene: TRBD2
clone size: NA
CDR3 protein: CASSVELAGVNEQFF
CDR3 DNA: TGTGCCAGCAGCGTAGAACTAGCGGGAGTCAATGAGCAGTTCTTC

J gene: TRBJ1-1
V gene: TRBV6-6
D gene: NA
clone size: NA
CDR3 protein: CASSPTPGTEAFF
CDR3 DNA: TGTGCCAGCAGTCCAACCCCCGGGACTGAAGCTTTCTTT

J gene: TRBJ1-1
V gene: TRBV11-2
D gene: NA
clone size: once
CDR3 protein: CASSSERGSGEAFF
CDR3 DNA: TGTGCCAGCAGCTCCGAGAGGGGGAGTGGGGAAGCTTTCTTT

J gene: TRBJ1-2
V gene: TRBV2
D gene: TRBD1
clone size: NA
CDR3 protein: CASTVFRQGQGYTF
CDR3 DNA: TGTGCCAGCACCGTTTTTAGACAGGGACAGGGCTACACCTTC

J gene: TRBJ1-2
V gene: TRBV30
D gene: NA
clone size: NA
CDR3 protein: CAWSGKSYGYTF
CDR3 DNA: TGTGCCTGGAGTGGAAAGTCCTATGGCTACACCTTC

J gene: TRBJ2-3
V gene: TRBV25-1
D gene: NA
clone size: NA
CDR3 protein: CASSRGTRTDTQYF
CDR3 DNA: TGTGCCAGCAGTAGGGGGACGCGCACAGATACGCAGTATTTT

J gene: TRBJ2-3
V gene: TRBV19
D gene: TRBD2
clone size: NA
CDR3 protein: CASSIGLAGATDTQYF
CDR3 DNA: TGTGCCAGTAGTATAGGGCTAGCGGGAGCCACAGATACGCAGTATTTT

J gene: TRBJ2-1
V gene: TRBV5-4
D gene: NA
clone size: NA
CDR3 protein: CASNPGPGSYNEQFF
CDR3 DNA: TGTGCCAGCAATCCAGGGCCGGGATCGTACAATGAGCAGTTCTTC

J gene: TRBJ2-7
V gene: TRBV11-1
D gene: NA
clone size: few
CDR3 protein: CASSSQPLTTQYF
CDR3 DNA: TGTGCCAGCAGCTCCCAACCCTTGACGACGCAGTACTTC

J gene: TRBJ1-1
V gene: TRBV18
D gene: NA
clone size: NA
CDR3 protein: CASSPMEGSDAFF
CDR3 DNA: TGTGCCAGCTCACCCATGGAGGGGTCAGACGCTTTCTTT

J gene: TRBJ2-3
V gene: TRBV6-5
D gene: TRBD2
clone size: NA
CDR3 protein: CASSSVAGDTQYF
CDR3 DNA: TGTGCCAGCAGTTCGGTAGCGGGTGATACGCAGTATTTT

J gene: TRBJ2-2
V gene: TRBV4-1
D gene: TRBD1
clone size: NA
CDR3 protein: CASTFVGQGVTGELFF
CDR3 DNA: TGCGCCAGCACCTTCGTCGGCCAGGGGGTGACCGGGGAGCTGTTTTTT

J gene: TRBJ2-1
V gene: TRBV9
D gene: NA
clone size: NA
CDR3 protein: CASSGTGTRAYNEQFF
CDR3 DNA: TGTGCCAGCAGCGGTACCGGGACCCGAGCCTACAATGAGCAGTTCTTC

J gene: TRBJ1-6
V gene: TRBV6-4
D gene: TRBD1
clone size: NA
CDR3 protein: CAIEGQGNSPLHF
CDR3 DNA: TGTGCCATCGAGGGACAGGGTAATTCACCCCTCCACTTT

J gene: TRBJ2-7
V gene: TRBV4-1
D gene: NA
clone size: NA
CDR3 protein: CASSQALYGAGSSYEQYF
CDR3 DNA: TGCGCCAGCAGCCAAGCCCTTTACGGGGCAGGGAGCTCCTACGAGCAGTACTTC

J gene: TRBJ1-2
V gene: TRBV28
D gene: NA
clone size: NA
CDR3 protein: CASSLLSDGGYTF
CDR3 DNA: TGTGCCAGCAGTTTATTAAGTGATGGAGGCTACACCTTC

J gene: TRBJ2-7
V gene: TRBV5-1
D gene: NA
clone size: once
CDR3 protein: CASSLVEKDYEQYF
CDR3 DNA: TGCGCCAGCAGCTTGGTGGAGAAAGACTACGAGCAGTACTTC

J gene: TRBJ2-3
V gene: TRBV6-5
D gene: TRBD2
clone size: NA
CDR3 protein: CASSLAGLTDTQYF
CDR3 DNA: TGTGCCAGCAGTCTAGCGGGGCTCACAGATACGCAGTATTTT